One sample yielded the 9 T cell receptor beta chains listed below, sequenced in a study of T cell repertoires in cytomegalovirus infection. TCRdb redid the calling of the reads with MiXCR, one entry per CDR3 protein. The sample lists hundreds of thousands of distinct CDR3 sequences; 5% to 8.5% were seen once. The sample was PBMCs. Receptor source: a human donor in good health (CMV status not recorded). Some clones in this sample may be carry-over from other donors' samples.

In its sample, this clonotype was seen many times. V usage is TRBV6-2 or TRBV6-3 and J usage is TRBJ1-1, with D perhaps matching TRBD1 (5 bases). The length of the CDR3 is 13 residues. V lost 4 bases to trimming and J lost 2 bases, with 8 bases between them. Looked up from germline, CDR1 is MNHEY and CDR2 is SVGEGT. In DNA, the CDR3 is TGTGCCAGCAGTTGGGGGGTTAACACTGAAGCTTTCTTT. It codes for CASSWGVNTEAFF.

At least ten counts were recorded for this clonotype. J is TRBJ2-5 and V is TRBV7-2, with TRBD2 matching over 9 bases. V was clipped by 1 base and J by 5 bases; unmatched bases: 2. The germline gives CDR1 SGHTA, CDR2 FQGNSA. The CDR3 is made up of 14 amino acids. The CDR3 loop reads CASSLGSGRETQYF. CDR3 DNA sequence: TGTGCCAGCAGCTTAGGCAGCGGGAGGGAGACCCAGTACTTC.

This clonotype was observed at least ten times. The chain joins TRBV12-3 or TRBV12-4 to TRBJ2-5, with D perhaps being TRBD1 or TRBD2 (5 bases each). CDR3 length: 14 residues. V was clipped by 6 bases and J by 4 bases, with 15 bases between them. The CDR3 DNA is TGTGCCAGCAGACCTGCAGGGACCCGAGAGACCCAGTACTTC. Its translation: CASRPAGTRETQYF.

This clonotype was picked up many times. J is TRBJ2-1 and V is TRBV6-2 or TRBV6-3; a possible D gene is TRBD2 (5 bases). Trimming stripped 2 bases from V and 0 bases from J, with 11 bases between. Germline V gene lookup returns CDR1 MNHEY and CDR2 SVGEGT. There are 16 residues in the CDR3. The CDR3, as DNA: TGTGCCAGCAGTTACGCCCGGGGAGACTCCTACAATGAGCAGTTCTTC. Protein: CASSYARGDSYNEQFF.

The genes are TRBV29-1 and TRBJ1-1; maybe TRBD1 (5 bases). The V end lost 4 bases, the J end lost 4 bases, and 7 bases lay between the germline ends. The length of the CDR3 is 11 residues. CDR1 and CDR2 from the germline V gene are SQVTM and ANQGSEA. CDR3 nucleotides: TGCAGCGTTGGTGGGACCACTGAAGCTTTCTTT. Amino acid sequence: CSVGGTTEAFF.

This clonotype was recorded many times. The rearrangement uses TRBV6-2 or TRBV6-3 and TRBJ1-1; tentatively, D is TRBD1 (5 bases). The CDR3 has 14 residues. CDR1 and CDR2 (germline): MNHEY, SVGEGT. Trimming removed 0 bases from V and 9 bases from J, with 14 bases in between. CDR3 loop: CASSYSGTGRKAFF. In DNA form, the CDR3 reads TGTGCCAGCAGTTACTCCGGGACGGGTCGGAAAGCTTTCTTT.

This clonotype was recorded at least ten times. The genes are TRBV27 and TRBJ2-3; D tentatively reads TRBD1 or TRBD2 (5 bases each). V was cut by 4 bases and J by 0 bases, with 14 bases left in between. Germline V gene data show CDR1 as MNHEY and CDR2 as SMNVEV (reference sequence). The length of the CDR3 is 16 residues. Here the CDR3 reads CASSSMPGPSTDTQYF. Here the CDR3 DNA reads TGTGCCAGCAGTTCTATGCCGGGACCAAGCACAGATACGCAGTATTTT.

This clonotype was counted a few times. This sequence joins TRBV29-1 and TRBJ1-2; 12 bases fit TRBD1. Germline V lookup: CDR1 SQVTM, CDR2 ANQGSEA. V lost 3 bases, J lost 8 bases, and 4 bases stayed unmatched. This CDR3 region has 13 residues. The DNA for the CDR3 is TGCAGCGTTGAGAGGGACAGGGGGCAAGGCTACACCTTC. This translates into CSVERDRGQGYTF.

This clonotype was seen repeatedly, ten times or more. This chain joins TRBV19 and TRBJ2-1; the match to TRBD1 covers 8 bases. The germline V gene has CDR1 LNHDA and CDR2 SQIVND (reference sequence). V lost 10 bases and J lost 8; bases outside the gene matches: 10. CDR3 length equals 13 residues. The CDR3 loop reads CATARTGHDEQFF. The DNA of the CDR3 is TGTGCCACCGCGCGGACAGGGCACGATGAGCAGTTCTTC.